These T cell receptor beta chains were read from a single sample in a study of blood T cells in healthy people across ages. MiXCR, applied by TCRdb to the 5' RACE reads, yields one record per CDR3 protein. Among around 800,000 distinct CDR3 sequences listed, 53% were seen once. Sequencing input: blood. The receptors shown here come from a man of 80 years or more in good health. CDR3s include the opening cysteine and the closing phenylalanine or tryptophan. The D gene is left open where the match is weak. Clone size appears in some rows only: once, few, many, or a class for an expanded clone.

clone size: -; V gene: TRBV12-3/TRBV12-4; D gene: -; J gene: TRBJ2-1; CDR3 DNA: TGTGCCAGCCGCCATCGGGTGACCCGAGATGAGCAGTTCTTC; CDR3 protein: CASRHRVTRDEQFF
clone size: -; V gene: TRBV14; D gene: TRBD2; J gene: TRBJ2-1; CDR3 DNA: TGTGCCAGCAGCCGGGAAAGCGGGAGTGCTTTCTACAATGAGCAGTTCTTC; CDR3 protein: CASSRESGSAFYNEQFF
clone size: -; V gene: TRBV12-3/TRBV12-4; D gene: TRBD1; J gene: TRBJ2-7; CDR3 DNA: TGTGCCAGCAGTTGGGACAGGGGGAACTACGAGCAGTACTTC; CDR3 protein: CASSWDRGNYEQYF
clone size: -; V gene: TRBV20-1; D gene: TRBD1; J gene: TRBJ1-5; CDR3 DNA: TGCAGTGCGGAGGACAGGGGGCGAGGGGGCAATCAGCCCCAGCATTTT; CDR3 protein: CSAEDRGRGGNQPQHF
clone size: many; V gene: TRBV28; D gene: TRBD1; J gene: TRBJ2-5; CDR3 DNA: TGTGCCAGCAGCCTAGGGGGCAAGTGGCAAGAGACCCAGTACTTC; CDR3 protein: CASSLGGKWQETQYF
clone size: -; V gene: TRBV4-1; D gene: TRBD2; J gene: TRBJ2-1; CDR3 DNA: TGCGCCCGCAGCCCCAGACTTCTAGCGGGAGTCAACAATGAGCAGTTCTTC; CDR3 protein: CARSPRLLAGVNNEQFF
clone size: -; V gene: TRBV5-5; D gene: -; J gene: TRBJ2-7; CDR3 DNA: TGTGCCAGCAGCTTGGGGGCAGCGACCTACGAGCAGTACTTC; CDR3 protein: CASSLGAATYEQYF
clone size: few; V gene: TRBV28; D gene: -; J gene: TRBJ2-3; CDR3 DNA: TGTGCCAGCAGTTTAGGGGGGCTGATCGGGAGTCCTGGGGGATACGCGTATTTT; CDR3 protein: CASSLGGLIGSPGGYAYF
clone size: few; V gene: TRBV10-3; D gene: -; J gene: TRBJ2-2; CDR3 DNA: TGTGCCATCAGTGCGCCCGTGGGTGTCACCGGGGAGCTGTTTTTT; CDR3 protein: CAISAPVGVTGELFF
clone size: -; V gene: TRBV6-2/TRBV6-3; D gene: -; J gene: TRBJ1-1; CDR3 DNA: TGTGCCAGCAGTTGGGGCGGGGGAAACACTGAAGCTTTCTTT; CDR3 protein: CASSWGGGNTEAFF
clone size: few; V gene: TRBV28; D gene: -; J gene: TRBJ2-1; CDR3 DNA: TGTGCCAGCAACCCCCTCGAAGAAATTACTGAGCAGTTCTTC; CDR3 protein: CASNPLEEITEQFF
clone size: once; V gene: TRBV3-1; D gene: -; J gene: TRBJ2-7; CDR3 DNA: TGTGCCAGCAGCCGCGGCCGAAACTCCTACGAGCAGTACTTC; CDR3 protein: CASSRGRNSYEQYF
clone size: -; V gene: TRBV10-3; D gene: TRBD1; J gene: TRBJ2-5; CDR3 DNA: TGTGCCATCAGTGAGTCGGGACAGGGGAAAGAGACCCAGTACTTC; CDR3 protein: CAISESGQGKETQYF
clone size: few; V gene: TRBV13; D gene: TRBD2; J gene: TRBJ2-4; CDR3 DNA: TGTGCCAGCAGCTTAGGCGGGGGGGAGGAAAACATTCAGTACTTC; CDR3 protein: CASSLGGGEENIQYF
clone size: few; V gene: TRBV4-1; D gene: TRBD1; J gene: TRBJ2-2; CDR3 DNA: TGCGCCAGCAGCAAACAGGGGGCGACCGGGGAGCTGTTTTTT; CDR3 protein: CASSKQGATGELFF
clone size: -; V gene: TRBV11-1; D gene: -; J gene: TRBJ2-7; CDR3 DNA: TGTGCCAGCAGCGCATGGGAACACAATGAGCAGTACTTC; CDR3 protein: CASSAWEHNEQYF
clone size: few; V gene: TRBV10-3; D gene: -; J gene: TRBJ1-2; CDR3 DNA: TGTGCCATCAGTGATAAATTAAGTGGGTTAGGTGGCTACACCTTC; CDR3 protein: CAISDKLSGLGGYTF
clone size: -; V gene: TRBV14; D gene: -; J gene: TRBJ2-1; CDR3 DNA: TGTGCCAGCAGCCGGGGACGGTGGGTAGAGCAGTTCTTC; CDR3 protein: CASSRGRWVEQFF
clone size: -; V gene: TRBV5-1; D gene: TRBD2; J gene: TRBJ2-3; CDR3 DNA: TGCGCCAGCAGCTTTCGTCAACTAGCGGGTAGCACAGATACGCAGTATTTT; CDR3 protein: CASSFRQLAGSTDTQYF
clone size: -; V gene: TRBV5-1; D gene: -; J gene: TRBJ2-1; CDR3 DNA: TGCGCCAGCAATCGAGGACATGAGCAGTTCTTC; CDR3 protein: CASNRGHEQFF
clone size: -; V gene: TRBV25-1; D gene: TRBD1; J gene: TRBJ2-7; CDR3 DNA: TGTGCCAGCAGTGGCAGACAGGGGGACGAGCAGTACTTC; CDR3 protein: CASSGRQGDEQYF
clone size: few; V gene: TRBV29-1; D gene: -; J gene: TRBJ2-6; CDR3 DNA: TGCAGCGTTGAAGCCGGGGCCAACGTCCTGACTTTC; CDR3 protein: CSVEAGANVLTF
clone size: -; V gene: TRBV25-1; D gene: TRBD1; J gene: TRBJ2-3; CDR3 DNA: TGTGCCAGCAGTGAATGGAGACAGGGGGCTACAGATACGCAGTATTTT; CDR3 protein: CASSEWRQGATDTQYF
clone size: few; V gene: TRBV28; D gene: TRBD2; J gene: TRBJ2-3; CDR3 DNA: TGTGCCAGCAGTGTCACTAGCGGGCATGCAGATATGCAGTATTTT; CDR3 protein: CASSVTSGHADMQYF
clone size: -; V gene: TRBV4-2; D gene: -; J gene: TRBJ2-7; CDR3 DNA: TGTGCCAGCAGCCAAGTACGCGGAACGTCCGGTCGAGGCGAGCAGTACTTC; CDR3 protein: CASSQVRGTSGRGEQYF
clone size: many; V gene: TRBV2; D gene: -; J gene: TRBJ2-5; CDR3 DNA: TGTGCCAGCAGTGAAGGTGGGGAGACCCAGTACTTC; CDR3 protein: CASSEGGETQYF
clone size: -; V gene: TRBV9; D gene: -; J gene: TRBJ1-6; CDR3 DNA: TGTGCCAGCAGCCCCTCCGGCCTAAATTCACCCCTCCACTTT; CDR3 protein: CASSPSGLNSPLHF
clone size: -; V gene: TRBV5-1; D gene: -; J gene: TRBJ2-7; CDR3 DNA: TGCGCCAGCAGCTTGCTGCAGGGATCGACCTACGAGCAGTACTTC; CDR3 protein: CASSLLQGSTYEQYF
clone size: -; V gene: TRBV20-1; D gene: TRBD2; J gene: TRBJ2-5; CDR3 DNA: TGCAGTGCCCGTAAAAGCGGGACTCGGGAGACCCAGTACTTC; CDR3 protein: CSARKSGTRETQYF
clone size: -; V gene: TRBV6-1; D gene: -; J gene: TRBJ1-6; CDR3 DNA: TGTGCCAGCAGTGAAGTCGCAGGGAAGAATTCACCCCTCCACTTT; CDR3 protein: CASSEVAGKNSPLHF
clone size: -; V gene: TRBV2; D gene: TRBD1; J gene: TRBJ1-1; CDR3 DNA: TGTGCCAGCAGCACAGGGGGGGGGAACACTGAAGCTTTCTTT; CDR3 protein: CASSTGGGNTEAFF
clone size: -; V gene: TRBV7-8; D gene: TRBD1; J gene: TRBJ2-5; CDR3 DNA: TGTGCCAGCAGCTCACCGACAGGGGGAGGAGAGACCCAGTACTTC; CDR3 protein: CASSSPTGGGETQYF
clone size: -; V gene: TRBV4-1; D gene: -; J gene: TRBJ2-2; CDR3 DNA: TGCGCCAGCAGCCAAGAATCGGCGGGACTCACCGGGGAGCTGTTTTTT; CDR3 protein: CASSQESAGLTGELFF
clone size: -; V gene: TRBV27; D gene: -; J gene: TRBJ2-5; CDR3 DNA: TGTGCCAGCAGTTTGGGGACCAGTAGGTCGGGTGAGCAGTACTTC; CDR3 protein: CASSLGTSRSGEQYF
clone size: few; V gene: TRBV20-1; D gene: -; J gene: TRBJ2-7; CDR3 DNA: TGCAGTGCCCCAGCGGAGTTTGCCTACGAGCAGTACTTC; CDR3 protein: CSAPAEFAYEQYF
clone size: -; V gene: TRBV5-1; D gene: -; J gene: TRBJ2-7; CDR3 DNA: TGCGCCAGCAGCCCCTTGGAAAAGAGCTCCTACGAGCAGTACTTC; CDR3 protein: CASSPLEKSSYEQYF
clone size: few; V gene: TRBV27; D gene: -; J gene: TRBJ2-3; CDR3 DNA: TGTGCCAGCAGTTCCAAGGGACCAGGAGGGAGATACGCGTATTTT; CDR3 protein: CASSSKGPGGRYAYF